This T cell receptor beta chain appears in the sequencing data of a study of CD4 and CD8 cells across lung adenocarcinoma regions. Donors had localized lung adenocarcinoma, a non-small cell lung cancer. This clonotype was detected a few times. In TCRdb, the PCR reads were re-called with MiXCR into one record per CDR3 protein. The table has 3,000 or so distinct CDR3 sequences, about 59% seen once. The CDR3 consists of 13 residues. CDR1 and CDR2 (germline): SGHVS, FQNEAQ. The ends were cut back, 1 base at V and 9 bases at J, with 13 bases in the middle. The sequence derives from a male donor with lung adenocarcinoma. The CD4 and CD8 labels of this study may be unreliable. Sequenced: CD4+ T cells from the margin of a lung tumor. The V and J genes are TRBV7-8 and TRBJ2-7; the D gene could be TRBD1 or TRBD2 (5 bases each). CDR3 sequence: CASSLEGLARQYF. The CDR3 DNA follows: TGTGCCAGCAGCTTAGAGGGGCTAGCTCGGCAGTACTTC.